Below, one TCR beta chain is given with its context. What it recognizes is unknown. Expressed TCRB transcripts got sequenced, as all isolated RNA was reverse transcribed. The data were produced by immunoSEQ multiplex PCR, yet TCRdb's version contains in-frame clones alone and is incomplete. The sample carries 400,000 or so clones, about 12% recorded once. The data were taken from a study of beta chain features in type 1 diabetes. Points from the study as a whole: A moderate, significant TCRB CDR3 shortening appeared in type 1 diabetes across four CD4+ subsets. For patients, the naive, central memory and Treg TCRB repertoires appeared more alike than for healthy donors.

Germline CDR1 is SGHRS and CDR2 is YFSETQ. V lost 7 bases to trimming and J lost 0 bases, with 12 bases between them. This CDR3 is built from 14 residues. This sequence joins TRBV5-1 and TRBJ2-3; D might be TRBD1 (6 bases). The sequence derives from a woman between 18 and 29 years old with type 1 diabetes. Sequences were obtained from naive CD4+ T cells from blood. The CDR3 DNA follows: TGCGCCAGCGGCCAGGGGAAGAGCACAGATACGCAGTATTTT. It yields the protein CASGQGKSTDTQYF.